A selection of T cell receptor beta chains follows, all from one sample in a study of cytomegalovirus exposure and HLA in healthy donors. Sequencing used immunoSEQ multiplex PCR; TCRdb keeps in-frame clones, though not all of them. In the table there are under 200,000 clones, 60% to 80% of which are singletons. The source material was PBMCs. These receptors all come from a man aged 55 to 70 in good health and CMV-seronegative. Each CDR3 is given with its conserved first and last residue. D genes are given only for firm matches. Not every row has a clone size; where given, it reads once, few, many or a size class.

size: once
D: .
J: TRBJ1-4
V: TRBV28
DNA: TGTGCCAGCAGTTTTAAGGACATCTATGAAAAACTGTTTTTT
CDR3: CASSFKDIYEKLFF

size: .
D: TRBD1
J: TRBJ2-1
V: TRBV11-2
DNA: TGTGCCAGCAGCAAACAGGGGCGCTACAATGAGCAGTTCTTC
CDR3: CASSKQGRYNEQFF

size: .
D: .
J: TRBJ2-1
V: TRBV7-8
DNA: TGTGCCAGCAGCTTAGGCCCGCAGACCTACAATGAGCAGTTCTTC
CDR3: CASSLGPQTYNEQFF

size: once
D: .
J: TRBJ2-7
V: TRBV15
DNA: TGTGCCACCAGCAGAGATAGGAGTTACTCCTACGAGCAGTACTTC
CDR3: CATSRDRSYSYEQYF

size: once
D: .
J: TRBJ1-5
V: TRBV28
DNA: TGTGCCAGCAGTATTTGGAGGACCGGGGGTCAGCCCCAGCATTTT
CDR3: CASSIWRTGGQPQHF

size: .
D: .
J: TRBJ2-5
V: TRBV7-2
DNA: TGTGCCAGCAGCTTAGATCGGGGGGCAGAGACCCAGTACTTC
CDR3: CASSLDRGAETQYF

size: .
D: TRBD1
J: TRBJ1-3
V: TRBV7-8
DNA: TGCGCCAGCAGCTACAGGGGTTCTGGAAACACCATATATTTT
CDR3: CASSYRGSGNTIYF

size: .
D: .
J: TRBJ2-3
V: TRBV6-1
DNA: TGTGCCAGCAGTGAACTAGTAGTTCGCACAGATACGCAGTATTTT
CDR3: CASSELVVRTDTQYF

size: .
D: .
J: TRBJ1-5
V: TRBV7-6
DNA: TGTGCCAGCAGCAACGTGGTCGGTAGCAATCAGCCCCAGCATTTT
CDR3: CASSNVVGSNQPQHF

size: .
D: TRBD1
J: TRBJ2-1
V: TRBV18
DNA: TGTGCCAGCTCACCTGTAGGGACAGGGGGTAATGAGCAGTTCTTC
CDR3: CASSPVGTGGNEQFF

size: .
D: TRBD1
J: TRBJ2-7
V: TRBV10-2
DNA: TGCGCCAGCAGTGAGTCTACAGGGGCCGAGCAGTACTTC
CDR3: CASSESTGAEQYF

size: .
D: TRBD2
J: TRBJ2-1
V: TRBV6-1
DNA: TGTGCCAGCAGTGAACTAGCGGGCCCCTACAATGAGCAGTTCTTC
CDR3: CASSELAGPYNEQFF

size: once
D: TRBD1
J: TRBJ1-5
V: TRBV14
DNA: TGTGCCAGCAGCCAAGATGGAGGGACAGGGAGAAATCAGCCCCAGCATTTT
CDR3: CASSQDGGTGRNQPQHF

size: once
D: .
J: TRBJ1-4
V: TRBV7-2
DNA: TGTGCCAGCAGCTTAGGGGGCGTTGAAAAACTGTTTTTT
CDR3: CASSLGGVEKLFF

size: .
D: .
J: TRBJ1-2
V: TRBV5-5
DNA: TGTGCCAGCAGCTTGGACGGTAACTATGGCTACACCTTC
CDR3: CASSLDGNYGYTF

size: once
D: TRBD2
J: TRBJ2-1
V: TRBV4-3
DNA: TGCGCCAGCAGCCAAGATCTTAGCGGGGGGTCGTGGGGTCGCAATGAGCAGTTCTTC
CDR3: CASSQDLSGGSWGRNEQFF

size: .
D: .
J: TRBJ1-1
V: TRBV9
DNA: TGTGCCAGCAGCGTAGATGGACAGCCCTTCACTGAAGCTTTCTTT
CDR3: CASSVDGQPFTEAFF

size: .
D: TRBD1
J: TRBJ2-5
V: TRBV28
DNA: TGTGCCAGCAGTTCCCCGGACAGGGAAGAGACCCAGTACTTC
CDR3: CASSSPDREETQYF

size: few
D: .
J: TRBJ1-2
V: TRBV2
DNA: TGTGCCAGCAGTGAGGCCGTTGGCTACACCTTC
CDR3: CASSEAVGYTF

size: .
D: .
J: TRBJ1-1
V: TRBV15
DNA: TGTGCCACCAGCAGAAGGCTTGACAGGCTTGAAGCTTTCTTT
CDR3: CATSRRLDRLEAFF

size: .
D: TRBD2
J: TRBJ2-2
V: TRBV4-2
DNA: TGTGCCAGCAGCCAAGTTTACCAATCTCTAGGGAGGGGAGACACCGGGGAGCTGTTTTTT
CDR3: CASSQVYQSLGRGDTGELFF

size: .
D: TRBD2
J: TRBJ2-1
V: TRBV11-2
DNA: TGTGCCAGCAGCTTAGTAAGCGGGGGATCAAACCGAGACCACAATGAGCAGTTCTTC
CDR3: CASSLVSGGSNRDHNEQFF

size: .
D: TRBD1
J: TRBJ1-5
V: TRBV29-1
DNA: TGCAGCGTTGGGCAGGGGGAGTATCAGCCCCAGCATTTT
CDR3: CSVGQGEYQPQHF

size: .
D: .
J: TRBJ1-6
V: TRBV7-8
DNA: TGTGCCAGCAGCTTACCACAGAGTAATTCACCCCTCCACTTT
CDR3: CASSLPQSNSPLHF

size: .
D: .
J: TRBJ2-5
V: TRBV7-4
DNA: TGTGCCAGCAACGTGGGGGGTTGTGGCCGTAGCGAAGAGACCCAGTACTTC
CDR3: CASNVGGCGRSEETQYF